The T cell receptor (beta chain) described here comes from a study of T cells in Graves' hyperthyroidism and ophthalmopathy. Findings and caveats of the study: Most clonotypes that expanded in the thyroid above 0.001 also showed up in blood.

This clonotype was recorded at least ten times. Its antigen is currently unknown. Trimming removed 2 bases from V and 6 bases from J, with 8 bases in between. From germline, CDR1 is MNHEY and CDR2 SMNVEV (reference sequence). The CDR3 is 14 residues long. Regions amplified from RNA transcripts were the TCR beta CDR3 regions. HTBI primers were employed in a first-round RT-PCR of the TCR CDR3. TCRdb called the multiplex PCR reads again in MiXCR, with one record for every CDR3 protein. The sample carries roughly 260,000 distinct CDR3 sequences, just over 14% recorded once. Sequencing was performed on blood. The chain couples TRBV27 to TRBJ1-6; D is unclear. The TCR comes from a woman aged 35 to 49 with Graves' hyperthyroidism that later progressed to Graves' ophthalmopathy. Here the CDR3 DNA reads TGTGCCAGCAGTTTAATGTACATTAATTCACCCCTCCACTTT. This sequence encodes CASSLMYINSPLHF.